This TCR beta chain was recovered during a study of Tregs in tolerant kidney transplant recipients. Study findings and constraints: The most relevant donor-specific Treg TCRbeta repertoire apparently came from expansion with activated donor B cells. Biological reproducibility was not directly addressed in this study. Few patients were studied, so findings need validation in larger groups.

CD4+CD25+CD127- Tregs, CD4+CD25- non-Tregs, CD4 and CD8 cells were sorted. A note on this clone: Its target is not known.

Produced via immunoSEQ multiplex PCR; TCRdb's table is partial and in-frame only. The table lists tens of thousands of clones, less than 90% of them singletons. V dropped 7 bases and J dropped 8 bases, with 20 bases sitting between them. Germline V lookup: CDR1 MNHEY, CDR2 SMNVEV (reference sequence). The CDR3 is 15 residues long. The chain couples TRBV27 to TRBJ1-4; D unclear. This receptor was taken from a human donor in good health. The sample consisted of CD4+ T cells from blood. This CDR3 reads CASTLRKLRSEKLFF. Here the CDR3 DNA reads TGTGCCAGCACCCTTAGGAAATTGAGGTCGGAAAAACTGTTTTTT.